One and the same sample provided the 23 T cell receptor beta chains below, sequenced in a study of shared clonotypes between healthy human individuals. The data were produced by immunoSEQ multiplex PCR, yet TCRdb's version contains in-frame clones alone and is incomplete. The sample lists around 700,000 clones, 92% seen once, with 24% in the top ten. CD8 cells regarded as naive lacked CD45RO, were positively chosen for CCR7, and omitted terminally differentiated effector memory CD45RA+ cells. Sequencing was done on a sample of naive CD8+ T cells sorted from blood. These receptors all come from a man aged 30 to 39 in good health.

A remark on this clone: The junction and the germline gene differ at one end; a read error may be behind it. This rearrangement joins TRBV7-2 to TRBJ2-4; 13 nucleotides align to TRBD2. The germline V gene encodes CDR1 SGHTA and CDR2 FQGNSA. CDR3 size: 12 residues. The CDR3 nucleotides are TGTGCCAGCAGCCGGGGACTAGCGGGGCCCTCGTTC. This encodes CASSRGLAGPSF.

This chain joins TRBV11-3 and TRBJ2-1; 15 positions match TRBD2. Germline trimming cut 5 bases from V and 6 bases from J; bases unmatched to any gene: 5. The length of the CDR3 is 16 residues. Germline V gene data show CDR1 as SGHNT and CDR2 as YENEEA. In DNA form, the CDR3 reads TGTGCCAGCAGCACGGGACTAGCGGGAGGTCCCAATGAGCAGTTCTTC. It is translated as CASSTGLAGGPNEQFF.

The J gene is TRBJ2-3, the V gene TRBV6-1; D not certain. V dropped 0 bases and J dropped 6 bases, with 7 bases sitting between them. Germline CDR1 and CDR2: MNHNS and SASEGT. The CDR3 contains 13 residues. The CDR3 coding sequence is TGTGCCAGCAGTGAAGCGCAGGCGGATACGCAGTATTTT. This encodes CASSEAQADTQYF.

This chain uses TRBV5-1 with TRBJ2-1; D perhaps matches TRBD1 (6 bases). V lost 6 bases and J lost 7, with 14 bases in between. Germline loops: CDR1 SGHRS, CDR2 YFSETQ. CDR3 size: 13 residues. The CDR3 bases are TGCGCCAGCAAAGTTCAGGGGATAAATGAGCAGTTCTTC. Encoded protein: CASKVQGINEQFF.

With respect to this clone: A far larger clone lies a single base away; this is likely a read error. Written as DNA, the CDR3 is TGCGCCAGCAGCCCCCAACGGACCACTGAAGCTTTCTTT. Translating gives CASSPQRTTEAFF. The gene calls are TRBV4-3 and TRBJ1-1; D gene unclear. Germline V CDR1 and CDR2: LGHNA, YSLEER. This CDR3 contains 13 residues. Trimming left V 4 bases short and J 4 bases short, with 10 bases between.

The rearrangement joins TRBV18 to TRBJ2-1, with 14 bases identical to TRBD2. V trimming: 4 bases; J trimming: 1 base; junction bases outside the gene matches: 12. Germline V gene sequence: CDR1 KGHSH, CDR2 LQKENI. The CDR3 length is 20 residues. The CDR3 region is CASSLRTSGRSRGSYNEQFF. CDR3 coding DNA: TGTGCCAGCTCACTACGGACTAGCGGGAGGAGTAGAGGTTCCTACAATGAGCAGTTCTTC. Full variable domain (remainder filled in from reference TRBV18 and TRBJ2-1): NAGVMQNPRHLVRRRGQEARLRCSPMKGHSHVYWYRQLPEEGLKFMVYLQKENIIDESGMPKERFSAEFPKEGPSILRIQQVVRGDSAAYFCASSLRTSGRSRGSYNEQFFGPGTRLTVL.

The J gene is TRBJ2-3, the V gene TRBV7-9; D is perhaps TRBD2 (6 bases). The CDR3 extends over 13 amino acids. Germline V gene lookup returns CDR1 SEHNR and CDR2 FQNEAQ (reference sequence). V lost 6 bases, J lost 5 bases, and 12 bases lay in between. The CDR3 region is CASSSPRGDTQYF. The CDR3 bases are TGTGCCAGCAGTTCTCCGCGGGGAGATACGCAGTATTTT.

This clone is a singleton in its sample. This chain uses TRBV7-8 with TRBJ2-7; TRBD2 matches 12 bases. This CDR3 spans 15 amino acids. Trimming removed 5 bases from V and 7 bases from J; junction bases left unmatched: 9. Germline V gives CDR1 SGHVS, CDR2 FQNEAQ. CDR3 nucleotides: TGTGCCAGCAGCGCCCGACTAGCGGGAGCGGAGGAGCAGTACTTC. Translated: CASSARLAGAEEQYF.

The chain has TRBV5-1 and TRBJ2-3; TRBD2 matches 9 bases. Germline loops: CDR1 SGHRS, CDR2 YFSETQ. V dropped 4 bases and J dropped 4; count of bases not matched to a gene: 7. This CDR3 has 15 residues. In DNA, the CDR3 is TGCGCCAGCAGCCCGGGAGCGGGAGGCTCAGATACGCAGTATTTT. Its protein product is CASSPGAGGSDTQYF.

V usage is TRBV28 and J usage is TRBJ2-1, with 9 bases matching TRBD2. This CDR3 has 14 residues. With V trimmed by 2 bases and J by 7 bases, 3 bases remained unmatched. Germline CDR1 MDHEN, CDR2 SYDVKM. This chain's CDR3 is CASSLAGGGNEQFF. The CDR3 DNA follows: TGTGCCAGCAGTTTAGCGGGAGGGGGGAATGAGCAGTTCTTC. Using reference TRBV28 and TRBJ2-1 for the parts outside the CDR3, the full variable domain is DVKVTQSSRYLVKRTGEKVFLECVQDMDHENMFWYRQDPGLGLRLIYFSYDVKMKEKGDIPEGYSVSREKKERFSLILESASTNQTSMYLCASSLAGGGNEQFFGPGTRLTVL.

The CDR3 DNA is TGTGCCAGCAGCCCGGTCGGCACCTACGAGCAGTACTTC. This codes for CASSPVGTYEQYF. The chain joins TRBV7-7 to TRBJ2-7; D uncertain. The CDR3 has 13 residues. Germline V lookup: CDR1 SSHAT, CDR2 FNYEAQ (reference sequence). The V gene lost 5 bases and the J gene lost 2 bases, with 10 bases spanning the gap. The full variable domain, its missing parts supplied by reference TRBV7-7 and TRBJ2-7, is GAGVSQSPRYKVTKRGQDVTLRCDPISSHATLYWYQQALGQGPEFLTYFNYEAQPDKSGLPSDRFSAERPEGSISTLTIQRTEQRDSAMYRCASSPVGTYEQYFGPGTRLTVT.

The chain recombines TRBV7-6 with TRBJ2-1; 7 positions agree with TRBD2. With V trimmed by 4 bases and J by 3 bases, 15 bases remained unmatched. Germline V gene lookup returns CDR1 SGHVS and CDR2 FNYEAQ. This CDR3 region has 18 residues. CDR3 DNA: TGTGCCAGCAGCTCCCCGAATGAGGGGAGGGGATTCTACAATGAGCAGTTCTTC. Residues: CASSSPNEGRGFYNEQFF.

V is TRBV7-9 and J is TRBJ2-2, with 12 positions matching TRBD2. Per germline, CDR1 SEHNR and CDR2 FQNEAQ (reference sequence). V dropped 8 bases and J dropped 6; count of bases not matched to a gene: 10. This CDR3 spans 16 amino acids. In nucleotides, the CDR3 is TGTGCCAGCGGGACTAGCGGGCCCCGGGAGGCCGGGGAGCTGTTTTTT. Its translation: CASGTSGPREAGELFF.

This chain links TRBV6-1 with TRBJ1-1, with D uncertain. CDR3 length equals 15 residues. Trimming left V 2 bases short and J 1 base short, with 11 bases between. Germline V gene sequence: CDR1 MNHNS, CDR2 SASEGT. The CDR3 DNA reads TGTGCCAGCAGTGAATCCGGGAGAACGAACACTGAAGCTTTCTTT. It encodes CASSESGRTNTEAFF.

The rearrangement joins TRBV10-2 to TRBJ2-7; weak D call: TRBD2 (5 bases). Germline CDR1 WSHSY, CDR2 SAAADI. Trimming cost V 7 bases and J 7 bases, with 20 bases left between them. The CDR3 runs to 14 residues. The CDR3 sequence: CASKRTGILGEQYF. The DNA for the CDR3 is TGCGCCAGCAAAAGGACCGGGATTCTTGGGGAGCAGTACTTC.

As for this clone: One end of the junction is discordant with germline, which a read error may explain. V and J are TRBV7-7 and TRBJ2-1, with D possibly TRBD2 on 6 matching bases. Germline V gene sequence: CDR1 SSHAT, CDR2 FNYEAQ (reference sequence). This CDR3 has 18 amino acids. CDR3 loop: CASSLWSGGTSSYNEQFF. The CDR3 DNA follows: TGTGCTAGCAGCTTATGGTCAGGCGGGACGAGCTCCTACAATGAGCAGTTCTTC.

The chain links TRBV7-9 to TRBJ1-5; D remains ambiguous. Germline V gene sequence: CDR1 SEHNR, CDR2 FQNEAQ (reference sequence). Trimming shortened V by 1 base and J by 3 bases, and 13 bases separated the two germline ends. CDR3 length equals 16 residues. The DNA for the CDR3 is TGTGCCAGCAGCTTAGAGGGAGTCCTTATCAATCAGCCCCAGCATTTT. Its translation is CASSLEGVLINQPQHF.

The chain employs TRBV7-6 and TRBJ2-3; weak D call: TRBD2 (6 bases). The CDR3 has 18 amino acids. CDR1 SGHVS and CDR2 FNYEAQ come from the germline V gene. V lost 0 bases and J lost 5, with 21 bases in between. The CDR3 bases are TGTGCCAGCAGCTTAGCGAGGATACTAGGAGGGGCGGAAGATACGCAGTATTTT. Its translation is CASSLARILGGAEDTQYF.

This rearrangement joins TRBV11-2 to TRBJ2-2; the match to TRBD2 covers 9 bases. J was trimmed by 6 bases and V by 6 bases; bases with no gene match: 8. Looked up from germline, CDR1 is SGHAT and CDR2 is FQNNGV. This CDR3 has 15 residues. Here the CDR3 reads CASSTSGTSPGELFF. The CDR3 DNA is TGTGCCAGCAGTACCTCCGGGACTAGCCCCGGGGAGCTGTTTTTT. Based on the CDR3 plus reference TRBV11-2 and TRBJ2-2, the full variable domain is EAGVAQSPRYKIIEKRQSVAFWCNPISGHATLYWYQQILGQGPKLLIQFQNNGVVDDSQLPKDRFSAERLKGVDSTLKIQPAKLEDSAVYLCASSTSGTSPGELFFGEGSRLTVL.

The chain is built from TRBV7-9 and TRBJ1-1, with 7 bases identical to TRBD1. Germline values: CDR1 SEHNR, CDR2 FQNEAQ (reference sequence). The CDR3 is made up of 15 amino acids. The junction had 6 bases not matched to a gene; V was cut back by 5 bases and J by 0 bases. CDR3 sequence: CASSPLTGVNTEAFF. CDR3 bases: TGTGCCAGCAGCCCACTCACAGGGGTGAACACTGAAGCTTTCTTT.

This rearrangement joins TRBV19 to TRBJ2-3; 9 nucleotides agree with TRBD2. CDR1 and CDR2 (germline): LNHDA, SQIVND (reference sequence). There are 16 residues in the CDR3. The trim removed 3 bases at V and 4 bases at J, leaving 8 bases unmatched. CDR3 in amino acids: CASSIVAGDVADTQYF. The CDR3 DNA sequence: TGTGCCAGTAGTATTGTAGCGGGAGATGTAGCAGATACGCAGTATTTT. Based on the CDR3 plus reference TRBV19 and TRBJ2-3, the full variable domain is DGGITQSPKYLFRKEGQNVTLSCEQNLNHDAMYWYRQDPGQGLRLIYYSQIVNDFQKGDIAEGYSVSREKKESFPLTVTSAQKNPTAFYLCASSIVAGDVADTQYFGPGTRLTVL.

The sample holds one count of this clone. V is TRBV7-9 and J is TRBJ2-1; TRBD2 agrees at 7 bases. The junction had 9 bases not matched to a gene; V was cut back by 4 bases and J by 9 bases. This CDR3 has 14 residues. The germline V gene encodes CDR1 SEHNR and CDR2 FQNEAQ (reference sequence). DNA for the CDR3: TGTGCCAGCAGCTCCCCGGGGAGGGGTAGTGAGCAGTTCTTC. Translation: CASSSPGRGSEQFF.

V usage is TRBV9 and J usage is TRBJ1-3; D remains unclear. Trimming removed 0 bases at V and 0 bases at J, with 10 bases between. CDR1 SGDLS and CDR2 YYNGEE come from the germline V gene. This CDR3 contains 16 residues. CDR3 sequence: CASSVVSSASGNTIYF. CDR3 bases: TGTGCCAGCAGCGTAGTAAGCAGCGCCTCTGGAAACACCATATATTTT.